One and the same sample provided the 26 T cell receptor beta chains below, sequenced in a study of blood T cell repertoires in COVID-19. Some clones are missing from TCRdb's copy, which holds only in-frame ones; the method was immunoSEQ multiplex PCR. The table records 68,000 or so clones, about 92% of them present only once. Sequenced sample: peripheral blood. Receptors were obtained from a man aged 50 to 60 with COVID-19, enrolled during active disease.

This sequence joins TRBV10-3 and TRBJ2-5, with D possibly matching TRBD2 (5 bases). Looked up from germline, CDR1 is ENHRY and CDR2 is SYGVKD. V was pared by 0 bases and J by 1 base, with 9 bases between. This CDR3 has 15 residues. The CDR3 loop reads CAISESTGFQETQYF. The CDR3 DNA reads as TGTGCCATCAGTGAGTCGACGGGGTTCCAAGAGACCCAGTACTTC.

The chain carries TRBV6-5 and TRBJ1-2, with TRBD1 matching over 7 bases. Germline V gene lookup returns CDR1 MNHEY and CDR2 SVGAGI. The trim removed 10 bases at V and 8 bases at J, leaving 10 bases unmatched. This CDR3 is built from 12 residues. The CDR3 loop is CATTQGTGGYTF. As DNA, the CDR3 is TGTGCCACCACACAGGGGACCGGAGGCTACACCTTC.

This chain connects TRBV4-1 to TRBJ1-5; 8 nucleotides align to TRBD1. Trimming at V came to 2 bases and at J to 0 bases, leaving 12 bases not matched to a gene. This CDR3 region has 19 residues. The germline gives CDR1 MGHRA, CDR2 YSYEKL. CDR3 in DNA: TGCGCCAGCAGCCAACTTTCCGGGACAGGCGTTTATAGCAATCAGCCCCAGCATTTT. Protein product: CASSQLSGTGVYSNQPQHF.

V gene TRBV5-5 combines with J gene TRBJ2-7, with D hard to call. V lost 0 bases, J lost 1 base, and 8 bases lay in between. Germline V gene lookup returns CDR1 SGHKS and CDR2 YYEKEE (reference sequence). This CDR3 comprises 14 residues. DNA of the CDR3: TGTGCCAGCAGCTTGGTGGGCCGTTCCTACGAGCAGTACTTC. Amino acid sequence: CASSLVGRSYEQYF.

The rearrangement uses TRBV9 and TRBJ1-1, with 12 bases aligning to TRBD1. Germline V lookup: CDR1 SGDLS, CDR2 YYNGEE. This CDR3 region has 16 residues. V lost 0 bases to trimming and J lost 4 bases; unmatched junction nucleotides: 4. The CDR3 DNA is TGTGCCAGCAGCGTAGCGGGACAGGGGGCCGGCACTGAAGCTTTCTTT. It is translated as CASSVAGQGAGTEAFF.

The chain has TRBV6-2 or TRBV6-3 and TRBJ2-1; 10 nucleotides line up with TRBD1. CDR1 and CDR2 (germline): MNHEY, SVGEGT. The CDR3 contains 15 residues. Losses at the gene ends were 0 bases for V and 16 bases for J; bases not matched to a gene: 12. This chain's CDR3 is CASSYSGQGETRQFF. The CDR3 DNA sequence: TGTGCCAGCAGTTACTCTGGACAGGGGGAAACAAGACAATTCTTC.

This chain uses TRBV19 with TRBJ2-7; TRBD1 matches at 9 bases. The V and J ends lost 7 bases and 1 base, in that order; junction bases with no gene match: 5. The CDR3 spans 14 residues. Germline V gives CDR1 LNHDA, CDR2 SQIVND (reference sequence). In DNA form, the CDR3 reads TGTGCCAGTACCGTGACAGGGGGTTCCTACGAGCAGTACTTC. The encoded protein is CASTVTGGSYEQYF.

This chain connects TRBV5-5 to TRBJ2-3, with TRBD2 matching 7 bases. The junction had 6 bases not matched to a gene; V was cut back by 4 bases and J by 4 bases. Germline CDR1 is SGHKS and CDR2 is YYEKEE (reference sequence). This CDR3 has 14 amino acids. The CDR3 nucleotides are TGTGCCAGCAGCGAGCAGCGGGGCCCAGATACGCAGTATTTT. Translated, it gives CASSEQRGPDTQYF. Using reference TRBV5-5 and TRBJ2-3 for the parts outside the CDR3, the full variable domain is DAGVTQSPTHLIKTRGQQVTLRCSPISGHKSVSWYQQVLGQGPQFIFQYYEKEERGRGNFPDRFSARQFPNYSSELNVNALLLGDSALYLCASSEQRGPDTQYFGPGTRLTVL.

This rearrangement joins TRBV21-1 to TRBJ1-3. TRBV21-1 is a documented pseudogene. The CDR3 is made up of 17 amino acids. The CDR3, as DNA: TGTGCCAGCAGCAAAAAGCGGTGGAGTGGATCTGGAAACACCATATATTTT. Translating gives CASSKKRWSGSGNTIYF.

The chain links TRBV27 to TRBJ1-4; D possibly corresponds to TRBD1 (6 bases). The CDR3 runs to 14 residues. Germline CDR1 MNHEY, CDR2 SMNVEV (reference sequence). V lost 6 bases to trimming and J lost 3 bases, with 11 bases between them. CDR3 region: CASSPGGPNEKLFF. CDR3 bases: TGTGCCAGCAGCCCGGGGGGGCCTAATGAAAAACTGTTTTTT.

V and J are TRBV4-1 and TRBJ2-2; maybe TRBD2 (7 bases). V lost 1 base and J lost 4, with 13 bases in between. Germline CDR1 is MGHRA and CDR2 is YSYEKL. The CDR3 runs to 16 residues. CDR3 DNA sequence: TGCGCCAGCAGCCAAGTGGGGGGGCGCGGCACCGGGGAGCTGTTTTTT. This encodes CASSQVGGRGTGELFF.

The V and J genes are TRBV5-1 and TRBJ2-2; 7 nucleotides agree with TRBD2. This CDR3 comprises 14 residues. V was clipped by 0 bases and J by 8 bases; unmatched bases: 4. The V gene's germline CDR1 is SGHRS and CDR2 YFSETQ. In DNA form, the CDR3 reads TGCGCCAGCAGCTTGGGACTAGCAGTGGGGGAGCTGTTTTTT. Amino acid sequence: CASSLGLAVGELFF.

The chain joins TRBV19 to TRBJ1-1; D perhaps matches TRBD1 (6 bases). The V end lost 9 bases, the J end lost 7 bases, and 12 bases lay between the germline ends. The germline gives CDR1 LNHDA, CDR2 SQIVND (reference sequence). This CDR3 has 11 residues. The CDR3: CARGHRVEAFF. CDR3 sequence (DNA): TGTGCCAGAGGCCACAGGGTTGAAGCTTTCTTT.

This clone was seen only once. J is TRBJ1-3 and V is TRBV19, with D hard to call. Germline V gene sequence: CDR1 LNHDA, CDR2 SQIVND (reference sequence). The CDR3 contains 14 residues. Trimming stripped 7 bases from V and 0 bases from J, with 10 bases between. The CDR3 bases are TGTGCCAGTACCAAAGGGAGCTCTGGAAACACCATATATTTT. Its protein is CASTKGSSGNTIYF.

The chain carries TRBV7-9 and TRBJ2-2, with D hard to call. The germline V gene has CDR1 SEHNR and CDR2 FQNEAQ (reference sequence). The CDR3 runs 14 residues. V shed 3 bases and J shed 1 base, with 6 bases lying between them. The CDR3 region is CASSFAENTGELFF. CDR3 DNA: TGTGCCAGCAGCTTTGCGGAGAACACCGGGGAGCTGTTTTTT.

The chain combines TRBV18 with TRBJ2-7; perhaps TRBD2 as D (7 bases). This CDR3 spans 14 amino acids. V shed 6 bases and J shed 0 bases, with 12 bases lying between them. Germline V lookup: CDR1 KGHSH, CDR2 LQKENI. CDR3 in DNA: TGTGCCAGCTCTGGGAGGGGGGGCTCCTACGAGCAGTACTTC. Its protein is CASSGRGGSYEQYF.

This chain links TRBV4-3 with TRBJ2-1; 8 nucleotides agree with TRBD2. Germline V gene data show CDR1 as LGHNA and CDR2 as YSLEER. Trimming cost V 4 bases and J 4 bases; bases outside gene matches: 6. This CDR3 region has 15 residues. CDR3 loop: CASSLTSGLYNEQFF. DNA of the CDR3: TGCGCCAGCAGCCTCACTAGCGGCCTTTACAATGAGCAGTTCTTC.

The CDR3 is CASSPWTSAAMYF. Here the CDR3 DNA reads TGTGCCAGTAGTCCATGGACTAGCGCCGCCATGTACTTC. V and J are TRBV19 and TRBJ2-7; 9 positions agree with TRBD2. The CDR3 runs 13 residues. V dropped 5 bases and J dropped 12; count of bases not matched to a gene: 11. Germline V gene sequence: CDR1 LNHDA, CDR2 SQIVND (reference sequence).

This sequence joins TRBV30 and TRBJ2-7, with TRBD2 matching over 8 bases. V lost 3 bases and J lost 6; bases outside the gene matches: 4. CDR1 and CDR2 from the germline V gene are GTSNPN and SVGIG (reference sequence). The CDR3 consists of 12 residues. The CDR3 DNA sequence: TGTGCCTGGAGGAGTAGCGGGACCGAGCAGTACTTC. It codes for CAWRSSGTEQYF.

V and J are TRBV5-5 and TRBJ2-3; maybe TRBD2 (5 bases). The length of the CDR3 is 15 residues. In germline, CDR1 is SGHKS, CDR2 YYEKEE (reference sequence). V lost 0 bases and J 4 bases, leaving 12 bases between the germline ends. The CDR3 loop reads CASSLGGSGPDTQYF. DNA of the CDR3: TGTGCCAGCAGCTTGGGAGGGAGTGGCCCAGATACGCAGTATTTT.

This sequence joins TRBV7-8 and TRBJ2-1; 8 positions match TRBD2. Germline V gives CDR1 SGHVS, CDR2 FQNEAQ. The CDR3 has 14 amino acids. The V segment lost 1 base and the J segment 12 bases; nucleotides outside the gene matches: 8. The CDR3: CASSLDSGELGQFF. DNA for the CDR3: TGTGCCAGCAGCTTAGATAGCGGGGAGTTAGGGCAGTTCTTC.

The V gene is TRBV14, the J gene TRBJ2-1; D is undetermined. Germline CDR1 SGHDN, CDR2 FVKESK. V lost 0 bases, J lost 13 bases, and 7 bases lay in between. This CDR3 contains 11 residues. CDR3 loop: CASSQDFLQFF. The CDR3 nucleotides are TGTGCCAGCAGCCAAGATTTTCTCCAGTTCTTC.

This sequence joins TRBV18 and TRBJ2-1; D perhaps matches TRBD2 (6 bases). The V end was cut by 2 bases, the J end by 2 bases, with 10 bases between. The CDR3 length is 15 residues. Germline CDR1 KGHSH, CDR2 LQKENI. For the CDR3, the DNA is TGTGCCAGCTCACCAGGGGCTAGCGCCTACAATGAGCAGTTCTTC. It encodes CASSPGASAYNEQFF.

This clone was seen once. V gene TRBV9 combines with J gene TRBJ1-1; 7 nucleotides match TRBD1. The CDR3 is 14 amino acids. Trimming cost V 1 base and J 3 bases; bases outside gene matches: 3. Germline V gene sequence: CDR1 SGDLS, CDR2 YYNGEE. This CDR3 reads CASSVTQGDTEAFF. The CDR3 DNA follows: TGTGCCAGCAGCGTAACGCAGGGGGACACTGAAGCTTTCTTT.

The chain employs TRBV11-3 and TRBJ2-3, with TRBD1 identical over 8 bases. The V and J ends lost 5 bases and 0 bases, in that order; junction bases with no gene match: 7. Germline-derived CDR1 and CDR2 are SGHNT and YENEEA. The CDR3 runs to 16 residues. This chain's CDR3 is CASSPGTGSSTDTQYF. The CDR3 coding sequence is TGTGCCAGCAGCCCCGGGACAGGATCTAGCACAGATACGCAGTATTTT.

V is TRBV4-3 and J is TRBJ2-1; 9 bases are a match to TRBD2. CDR1 and CDR2 (germline): LGHNA, YSLEER. The CDR3 is 18 residues long. After removal of 0 bases from V and 6 bases from J, the junction contained 12 bases not matched to a gene. The CDR3 region is CASSQDLAGGALGNEQFF. The CDR3 DNA reads as TGCGCCAGCAGCCAAGATTTGGCGGGAGGGGCCTTGGGCAATGAGCAGTTCTTC.